The 17 T cell receptor beta chains in this list originate from one sample, sequenced in a study of T cell responses to AZD1222 COVID-19 vaccine. The method was immunoSEQ multiplex PCR; TCRdb's version includes in-frame clones alone and lacks a portion of them. Here the sample spans about 66,000 clones, less than 85% being singletons. The sample in question was peripheral blood, obtained on day 0 of MenACWY control vaccination. Every receptor here comes from an adult in good health.

This chain connects TRBV6-5 to TRBJ2-1; 9 bases fit TRBD2. CDR1 and CDR2 (germline): MNHEY, SVGAGI. Trimming removed 6 bases from V and 5 bases from J; junction bases left unmatched: 8. The CDR3 contains 15 residues. The CDR3 DNA reads as TGTGCCAGCAGCCTAGTAGCGGGAGAAAACAATGAGCAGTTCTTC. Translation: CASSLVAGENNEQFF.

The V call is TRBV24-1, the J call TRBJ2-3; 13 bases align to TRBD2. Germline CDR1 is KGHDR and CDR2 is SFDVKD. Trimming removed 0 bases from V and 2 bases from J; junction bases left unmatched: 4. There are 18 residues in the CDR3. CDR3 DNA: TGTGCCACCAGTGATTTGCCAGGACTAGCGGGAGCCACAGATACGCAGTATTTT. Its translation is CATSDLPGLAGATDTQYF.

The chain has TRBV6-5 and TRBJ1-6, with 7 nucleotides matching TRBD1. CDR1 and CDR2 (germline): MNHEY, SVGAGI. The ends lost 4 bases at V and 8 bases at J; junction bases unmatched: 8. The length of the CDR3 is 15 residues. The CDR3 DNA is TGTGCCAGCAGTTCCGGGGGCAGGGGGGATTCACCCCTCCACTTT. This codes for CASSSGGRGDSPLHF.

The rearrangement links TRBV7-9 to TRBJ1-1, with 9 bases lining up with TRBD1. Germline V gene sequence: CDR1 SEHNR, CDR2 FQNEAQ (reference sequence). This CDR3 has 16 residues. J gave up 2 bases and V 6 bases, and 10 bases lay outside the gene matches. DNA for the CDR3: TGTGCCAGCAGTTACCCGACAGGGGGACCAAACACTGAAGCTTTCTTT. Protein: CASSYPTGGPNTEAFF. The whole variable domain, filled in from reference TRBV7-9 and TRBJ1-1, reads DTGVSQNPRHKITKRGQNVTFRCDPISEHNRLYWYRQTLGQGPEFLTYFQNEAQLEKSRLLSDRFSAERPKGSFSTLEIQRTEQGDSAMYLCASSYPTGGPNTEAFFGQGTRLTVV.

The rearrangement uses TRBV28 and TRBJ1-1, with TRBD1 matching 10 bases. Germline lookup yields CDR1 MDHEN and CDR2 SYDVKM. There are 14 residues in the CDR3. V lost 5 bases, J lost 2 bases, and 2 bases stayed unmatched. The CDR3 reads CASSATGGNTEAFF. CDR3 DNA sequence: TGTGCCAGCAGTGCGACAGGGGGCAACACTGAAGCTTTCTTT.

Only a few counts were recorded for this clone. V and J are TRBV30 and TRBJ1-6; 10 nucleotides match TRBD1. Germline CDR1 reads GTSNPN; CDR2 reads SVGIG (reference sequence). The CDR3 runs 13 residues. Germline trimming cut 4 bases from V and 8 bases from J; bases unmatched to any gene: 2. CDR3 in amino acids: CAWKGQGYSPLHF. The CDR3 coding sequence is TGTGCCTGGAAGGGACAGGGGTATTCACCCCTCCACTTT.

The rearrangement uses TRBV19 and TRBJ1-5; D ambiguous. CDR1 and CDR2 (germline): LNHDA, SQIVND (reference sequence). The CDR3 sequence is 15 residues long. V was trimmed by 4 bases and J by 1 base, leaving 11 bases between them. Here the CDR3 reads CASSRGMTSNQPQHF. Here the CDR3 DNA reads TGTGCCAGTAGTAGAGGGATGACAAGCAATCAGCCCCAGCATTTT.

J is TRBJ1-1 and V is TRBV10-3, with D possibly matching TRBD1 (5 bases). The germline V gene encodes CDR1 ENHRY and CDR2 SYGVKD. This CDR3 has 11 amino acids. The V end lost 11 bases, the J end lost 3 bases, and 10 bases lay between the germline ends. The CDR3 DNA is TGTGCCGCCAGGGAGGACACTGAAGCTTTCTTT. Amino acids: CAAREDTEAFF.

The chain is built from TRBV2 and TRBJ2-3; weak D call: TRBD2 (7 bases). The CDR3 contains 14 residues. V was pared by 8 bases and J by 0 bases, with 12 bases between. Germline loops: CDR1 SNHLY, CDR2 FYNNEI. The CDR3 coding sequence is TGTGCCAGCGGGCGGGGGCATAGCACAGATACGCAGTATTTT. As protein: CASGRGHSTDTQYF. Filled out from reference TRBV2 and TRBJ2-3, the complete variable domain reads EPEVTQTPSHQVTQMGQEVILRCVPISNHLYFYWYRQILGQKVEFLVSFYNNEISEKSEIFDDQFSVERPDGSNFTLKIRSTKLEDSAMYFCASGRGHSTDTQYFGPGTRLTVL.

J is TRBJ1-1 and V is TRBV27; D is perhaps TRBD1 (5 bases). Per the germline V gene, CDR1 is MNHEY and CDR2 is SMNVEV (reference sequence). The CDR3 has 14 residues. Trimming shortened V by 3 bases and J by 2 bases, and 10 bases separated the two germline ends. CDR3 loop: CASSFRDSNTEAFF. Written as DNA, the CDR3 is TGTGCCAGCAGTTTTCGCGACAGCAACACTGAAGCTTTCTTT.

The chain recombines TRBV2 with TRBJ2-5; D tentatively fits TRBD1 or TRBD2 (6 bases each). V gave up 10 bases and J gave up 1 base, with 13 bases separating them. This CDR3 has 13 amino acids. The germline gives CDR1 SNHLY, CDR2 FYNNEI. CDR3 protein: CATRRGAQETQYF. The CDR3 DNA sequence: TGTGCCACCAGAAGGGGGGCCCAAGAGACCCAGTACTTC. Complete variable domain (other parts from reference TRBV2 and TRBJ2-5): EPEVTQTPSHQVTQMGQEVILRCVPISNHLYFYWYRQILGQKVEFLVSFYNNEISEKSEIFDDQFSVERPDGSNFTLKIRSTKLEDSAMYFCATRRGAQETQYFGPGTRLLVL.

The chain couples TRBV19 to TRBJ1-2, with D possibly being TRBD1 (5 bases). In germline, CDR1 is LNHDA, CDR2 SQIVND (reference sequence). V was cut by 5 bases and J by 1 base, with 8 bases left in between. There are 13 residues in the CDR3. CDR3 amino acids: CASSADINYGYTF. As DNA, the CDR3 is TGTGCCAGTAGTGCGGACATTAACTATGGCTACACCTTC.

This clone was counted once. The chain uses TRBV6-8 and TRBJ1-3; 10 nucleotides agree with TRBD1. Germline V gene data show CDR1 as MNHGY and CDR2 as SAAAGT. The V and J ends lost 5 bases and 3 bases, in that order; junction bases with no gene match: 1. The CDR3 runs 14 residues. The CDR3: CASSRTGGGNTIYF. CDR3 nucleotide sequence: TGTGCCAGCAGTCGGACAGGGGGTGGAAACACCATATATTTT.

The chain carries TRBV6-2 or TRBV6-3 and TRBJ2-1; 8 bases align to TRBD1. Germline V CDR1 and CDR2: MNHEY, SVGEGT. V trimming: 6 bases; J trimming: 7 bases; junction bases outside the gene matches: 2. The CDR3 consists of 12 residues. CDR3 nucleotides: TGTGCCAGCAGCAGGGGGCAGAATGAGCAGTTCTTC. Its protein is CASSRGQNEQFF.

This clone has a single count. V is TRBV6-2 or TRBV6-3 and J is TRBJ1-1, with a possible D match to TRBD1 (6 bases). V gave up 6 bases and J gave up 5 bases, with 16 bases separating them. The CDR3 consists of 14 residues. Germline CDR1 MNHEY, CDR2 SVGEGT. CDR3 loop: CASSPTGANTEAFF. In DNA, the CDR3 is TGTGCCAGCAGCCCCACGGGGGCGAATACTGAAGCTTTCTTT.

The rearrangement uses TRBV5-1 and TRBJ2-2; 9 nucleotides match TRBD2. The trim removed 4 bases at V and 6 bases at J, leaving 7 bases unmatched. The CDR3 runs to 15 residues. The germline V gene encodes CDR1 SGHRS and CDR2 YFSETQ. CDR3 in amino acids: CASSIAGGPAGELFF. The CDR3 DNA reads as TGCGCCAGCAGCATTGCGGGGGGGCCGGCCGGGGAGCTGTTTTTT.

The CDR3 region has the DNA TGTGCCAGCAGCCCGACAGGGAACTATGGCTACACCTTC. It specifies CASSPTGNYGYTF. The V gene is TRBV7-9, the J gene TRBJ1-2; the match to TRBD1 covers 7 bases. Germline assignment: CDR1 SEHNR and CDR2 FQNEAQ (reference sequence). This CDR3 contains 13 residues. The V gene end was trimmed by 5 bases and the J gene end by 2 bases; junction bases not matched to a gene: 2. Filled out from reference TRBV7-9 and TRBJ1-2, the complete variable domain reads DTGVSQNPRHKITKRGQNVTFRCDPISEHNRLYWYRQTLGQGPEFLTYFQNEAQLEKSRLLSDRFSAERPKGSFSTLEIQRTEQGDSAMYLCASSPTGNYGYTFGSGTRLTVV.